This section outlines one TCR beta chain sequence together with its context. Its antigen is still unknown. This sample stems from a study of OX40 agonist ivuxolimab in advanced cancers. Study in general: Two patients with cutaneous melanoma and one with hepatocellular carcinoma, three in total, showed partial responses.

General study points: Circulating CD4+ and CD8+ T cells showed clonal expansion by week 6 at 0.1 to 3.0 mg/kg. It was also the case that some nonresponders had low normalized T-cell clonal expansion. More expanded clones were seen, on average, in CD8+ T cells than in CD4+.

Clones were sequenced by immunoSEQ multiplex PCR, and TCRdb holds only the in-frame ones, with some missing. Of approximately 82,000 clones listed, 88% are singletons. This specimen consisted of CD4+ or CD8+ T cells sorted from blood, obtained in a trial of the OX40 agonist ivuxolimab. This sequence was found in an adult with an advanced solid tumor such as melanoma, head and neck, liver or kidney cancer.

CDR3 residues: CASSPPLTGSHEQFF. CDR3 coding DNA: TGTGCCAGCTCACCACCGTTAACAGGGTCCCATGAGCAGTTCTTC. The V gene is TRBV18, the J gene TRBJ2-1, with D possibly matching TRBD1 (6 bases). CDR1 and CDR2 (germline): KGHSH, LQKENI. Trimming removed 0 bases at V and 8 bases at J, with 14 bases between. This CDR3 has 15 residues.